The 3 T cell receptor beta chains below all came from one sample that was sequenced in a study of OX40 agonist ivuxolimab in advanced cancers. Data came from immunoSEQ multiplex PCR; TCRdb stores just in-frame clones and leaves some out. The repertoire holds 60,000 to 85,000 clones, with approximately 88% as singletons. The sequencing here drew on CD4+ or CD8+ T cells sorted from blood, taken in a trial of the OX40 agonist ivuxolimab. Receptors originate from an adult with an advanced solid tumor such as melanoma, head and neck, liver or kidney cancer.

The J gene is TRBJ2-4, the V gene TRBV28; D may be TRBD1 (5 bases). The CDR3 runs to 18 residues. Germline V gives CDR1 MDHEN, CDR2 SYDVKM. The V end lost 3 bases, the J end lost 0 bases, and 18 bases lay between the germline ends. The CDR3 DNA follows: TGTGCCAGCAGTTTTTCGTTTCTCAGGGCTGTAGCCAAAAACATTCAGTACTTC. It translates to CASSFSFLRAVAKNIQYF.

The chain carries TRBV5-1 and TRBJ1-2; TRBD1 aligns across 9 bases. Germline CDR1 is SGHRS and CDR2 is YFSETQ. This CDR3 spans 17 amino acids. V was pared by 3 bases and J by 0 bases, with 9 bases of the junction left unmatched. For the CDR3, the DNA is TGCGCCAGCAGCTCACAGGGGGCTGCCCTGACTAACTATGGCTACACCTTC. It encodes CASSSQGAALTNYGYTF.

CDR3 protein: CASSPSRSNEKLFF. CDR3 in DNA: TGTGCCAGCAGCCCAAGTAGGTCTAATGAAAAACTGTTTTTT. This chain connects TRBV4-2 to TRBJ1-4; the D is unclear. With 4 bases removed from V and 3 bases from J, the gap between germline ends came to 9 bases. The germline CDR1 and CDR2 sequences are LGHNA and YNFKEQ. The CDR3 has 14 residues.